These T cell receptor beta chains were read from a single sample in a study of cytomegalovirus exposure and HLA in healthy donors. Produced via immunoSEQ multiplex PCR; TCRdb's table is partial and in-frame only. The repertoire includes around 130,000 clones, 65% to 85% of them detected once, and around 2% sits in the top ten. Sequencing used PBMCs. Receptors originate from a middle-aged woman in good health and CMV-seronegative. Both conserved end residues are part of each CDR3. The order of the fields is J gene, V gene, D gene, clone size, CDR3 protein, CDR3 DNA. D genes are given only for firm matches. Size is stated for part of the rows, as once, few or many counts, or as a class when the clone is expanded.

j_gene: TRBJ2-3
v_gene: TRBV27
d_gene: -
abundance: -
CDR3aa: CASSLSASWGDTQYF
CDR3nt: TGTGCCAGCAGTTTATCCGCTAGCTGGGGAGATACGCAGTATTTT

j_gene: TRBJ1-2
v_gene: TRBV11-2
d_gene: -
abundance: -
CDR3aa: CASSLGRGYGYTF
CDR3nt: TGTGCCAGCAGCTTGGGCAGGGGCTATGGCTACACCTTC

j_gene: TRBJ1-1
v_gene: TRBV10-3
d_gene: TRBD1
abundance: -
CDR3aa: CAISGTGGAKNTEAFF
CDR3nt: TGTGCCATCAGTGGGACAGGGGGCGCGAAGAACACTGAAGCTTTCTTT

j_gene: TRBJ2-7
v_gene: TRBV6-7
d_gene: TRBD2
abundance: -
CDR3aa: CASSYSFTGGPYEQYF
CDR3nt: TGTGCCAGCAGTTACTCGTTCACGGGGGGGCCGTACGAGCAGTACTTC

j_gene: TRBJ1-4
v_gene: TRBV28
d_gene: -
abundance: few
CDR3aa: CASSSFSTANEKLFF
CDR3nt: TGTGCCAGCAGTTCTTTTTCAACAGCTAATGAAAAACTGTTTTTT

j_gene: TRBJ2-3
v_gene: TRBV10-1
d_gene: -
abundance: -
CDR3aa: CASRVGPVGPQYF
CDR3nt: TGCGCCAGCAGGGTGGGCCCTGTCGGCCCGCAGTATTTT

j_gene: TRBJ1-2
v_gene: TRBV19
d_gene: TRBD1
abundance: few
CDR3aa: CASSRQGGGYTF
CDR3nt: TGTGCCAGTAGCCGACAGGGGGGCGGCTACACCTTC

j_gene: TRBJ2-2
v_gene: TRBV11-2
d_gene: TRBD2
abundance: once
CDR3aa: CASSSAGTSGAGELFF
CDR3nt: TGTGCCAGCAGCTCTGCCGGGACTAGCGGGGCCGGGGAGCTGTTTTTT

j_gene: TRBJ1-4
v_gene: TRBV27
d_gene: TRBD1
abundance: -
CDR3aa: CASSPGTANEKLFF
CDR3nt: TGTGCCAGCAGTCCCGGGACAGCAAATGAAAAACTGTTTTTT

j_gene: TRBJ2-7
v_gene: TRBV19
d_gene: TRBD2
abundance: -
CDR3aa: CASRRTSGPYEQYF
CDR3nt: TGTGCCAGTAGAAGGACTAGCGGGCCTTACGAGCAGTACTTC

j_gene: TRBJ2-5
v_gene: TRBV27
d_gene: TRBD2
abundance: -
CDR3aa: CASSLSPGGPREGGETQYF
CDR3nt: TGTGCCAGCAGTTTATCTCCGGGGGGCCCACGGGAGGGAGGAGAGACCCAGTACTTC

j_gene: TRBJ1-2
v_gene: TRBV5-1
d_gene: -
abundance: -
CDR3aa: CASSLGGGEDGYTF
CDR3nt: TGCGCCAGCAGCTTGGGCGGGGGCGAGGACGGCTACACCTTC

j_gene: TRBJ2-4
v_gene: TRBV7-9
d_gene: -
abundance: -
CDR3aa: CASSLGGSKNIQYF
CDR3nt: TGTGCCAGCAGCTTGGGGGGTTCCAAAAACATTCAGTACTTC

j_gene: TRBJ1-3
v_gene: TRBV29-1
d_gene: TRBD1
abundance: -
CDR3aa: CSVMDRAGNTIYF
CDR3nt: TGCAGCGTGATGGACAGGGCTGGAAACACCATATATTTT

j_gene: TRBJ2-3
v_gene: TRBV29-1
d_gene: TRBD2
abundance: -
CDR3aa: CSVGERDLTDTQYF
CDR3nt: TGCAGCGTTGGGGAGCGGGACCTCACAGATACGCAGTATTTT

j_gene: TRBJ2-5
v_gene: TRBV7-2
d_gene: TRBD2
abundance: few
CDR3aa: CASSHRSYGGGKETQYF
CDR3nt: TGTGCCAGCAGCCACCGCTCTTATGGGGGGGGAAAAGAGACCCAGTACTTC

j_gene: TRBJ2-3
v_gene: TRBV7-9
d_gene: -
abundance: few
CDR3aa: CASSLSRGADTQYF
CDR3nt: TGTGCCAGCAGCTTATCGCGGGGCGCAGATACGCAGTATTTT

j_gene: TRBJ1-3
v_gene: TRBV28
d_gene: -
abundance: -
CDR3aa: CASSLRSSGNTIYF
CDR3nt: TGTGCCAGCAGTTTGAGGAGCTCTGGAAACACCATATATTTT

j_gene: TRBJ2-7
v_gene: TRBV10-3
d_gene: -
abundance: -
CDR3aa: CARLVTPYEQYF
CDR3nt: TGTGCCAGGCTCGTAACCCCCTACGAGCAGTACTTC

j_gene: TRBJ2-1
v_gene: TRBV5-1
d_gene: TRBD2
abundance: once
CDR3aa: CASSLSLAGVNEQFF
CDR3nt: TGCGCCAGCAGCTTGAGTCTAGCGGGAGTCAATGAGCAGTTCTTC

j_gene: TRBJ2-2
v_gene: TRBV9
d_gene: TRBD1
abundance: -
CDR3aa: CASSPPPGQGNTGELFF
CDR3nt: TGTGCCAGCAGCCCTCCGCCGGGACAGGGGAACACCGGGGAGCTGTTTTTT

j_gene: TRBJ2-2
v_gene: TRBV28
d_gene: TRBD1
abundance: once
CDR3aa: CASSLIQGYVAGELFF
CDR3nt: TGTGCCAGCAGTTTGATACAGGGGTACGTTGCCGGGGAGCTGTTTTTT

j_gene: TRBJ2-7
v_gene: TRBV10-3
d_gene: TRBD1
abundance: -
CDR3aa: CATFPGTGSYEQYF
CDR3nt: TGTGCCACGTTCCCTGGGACAGGGAGCTACGAGCAGTACTTC

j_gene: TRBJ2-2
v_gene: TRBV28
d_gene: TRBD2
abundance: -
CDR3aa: CASSLGLAGTGELFF
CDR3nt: TGTGCCAGCAGTTTAGGACTAGCGGGGACCGGGGAGCTGTTTTTT

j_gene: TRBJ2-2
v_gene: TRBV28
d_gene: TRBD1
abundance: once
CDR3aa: CASSDGQGLGGELFF
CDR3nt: TGTGCCAGCAGTGACGGACAGGGGCTCGGCGGGGAGCTGTTTTTT

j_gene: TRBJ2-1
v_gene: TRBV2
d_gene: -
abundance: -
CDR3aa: CASSEEGGTYNEQFF
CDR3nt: TGTGCCAGCAGTGAAGAGGGCGGGACCTACAATGAGCAGTTCTTC

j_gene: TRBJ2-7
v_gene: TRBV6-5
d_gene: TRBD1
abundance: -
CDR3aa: CASRRDRVSYEQYF
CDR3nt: TGTGCCAGCAGAAGGGACAGGGTTTCCTACGAGCAGTACTTC

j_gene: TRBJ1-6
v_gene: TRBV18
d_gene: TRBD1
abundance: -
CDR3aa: CATRQGWDSPLHF
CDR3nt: TGTGCCACCCGACAGGGTTGGGATTCACCCCTCCACTTT

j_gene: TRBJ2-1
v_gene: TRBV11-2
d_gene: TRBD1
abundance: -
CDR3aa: CASSWDRATNEQFF
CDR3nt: TGTGCCAGCAGCTGGGACAGGGCTACAAATGAGCAGTTCTTC

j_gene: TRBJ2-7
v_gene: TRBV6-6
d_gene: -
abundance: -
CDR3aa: CASTNRGTYSYEQYF
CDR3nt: TGTGCCAGCACTAACCGAGGCACTTACTCCTACGAGCAGTACTTC

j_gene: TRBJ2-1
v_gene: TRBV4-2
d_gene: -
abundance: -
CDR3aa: CASVVAELF
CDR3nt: TGTGCCAGCGTTGTCGCCGAGCTCTTC

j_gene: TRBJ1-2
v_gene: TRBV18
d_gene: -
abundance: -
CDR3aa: CASSAGDPALGYGYTF
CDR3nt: TGTGCCAGCTCCGCCGGAGACCCCGCCTTAGGCTATGGCTACACCTTC

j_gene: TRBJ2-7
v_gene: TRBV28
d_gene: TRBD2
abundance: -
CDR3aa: CASSLYLTSGNYEQYF
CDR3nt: TGTGCCAGCAGTTTGTACCTGACTAGCGGGAACTACGAGCAGTACTTC

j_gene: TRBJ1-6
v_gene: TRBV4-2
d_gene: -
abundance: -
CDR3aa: CASSGTAESPLHF
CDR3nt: TGTGCCAGCAGCGGGACTGCTGAAAGCCCCCTCCACTTT

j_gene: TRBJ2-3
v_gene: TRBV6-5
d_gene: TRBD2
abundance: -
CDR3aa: CASSYGGGSTDTQYF
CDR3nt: TGTGCCAGCAGTTACGGCGGGGGGAGCACAGATACGCAGTATTTT

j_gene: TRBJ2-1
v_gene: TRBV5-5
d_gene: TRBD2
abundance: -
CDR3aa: CASSFSGGEYNEQFF
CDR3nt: TGTGCCAGCAGCTTTTCCGGGGGGGAATACAATGAGCAGTTCTTC

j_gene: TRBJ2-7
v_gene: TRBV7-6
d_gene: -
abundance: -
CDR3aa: CASSLTGDSYEQYF
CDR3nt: TGTGCCAGCAGCTTAACTGGAGACTCCTACGAGCAGTACTTC

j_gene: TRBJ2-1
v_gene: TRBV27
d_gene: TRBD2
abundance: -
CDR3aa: CASSVLAEYNEQFF
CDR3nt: TGTGCCAGCAGTGTACTAGCGGAGTACAATGAGCAGTTCTTC

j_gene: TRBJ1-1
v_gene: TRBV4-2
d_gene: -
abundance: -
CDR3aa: CASSQTDSPKAFF
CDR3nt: TGTGCCAGCAGCCAGACGGACTCCCCAAAAGCTTTCTTT

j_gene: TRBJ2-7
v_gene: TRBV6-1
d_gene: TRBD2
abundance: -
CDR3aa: CASLSPRVAGGEQYF
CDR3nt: TGTGCCAGCCTCTCCCCAAGGGTAGCGGGAGGCGAGCAGTACTTC

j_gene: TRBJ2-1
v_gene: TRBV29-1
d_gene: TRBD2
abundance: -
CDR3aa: CSVDSGLLYNEQFF
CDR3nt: TGCAGCGTTGATTCGGGACTACTCTACAATGAGCAGTTCTTC

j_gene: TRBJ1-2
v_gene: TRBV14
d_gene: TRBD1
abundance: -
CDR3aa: CASSPAGQGATTDYGYTF
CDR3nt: TGTGCCAGCAGCCCAGCTGGCCAGGGGGCAACTACCGACTATGGCTACACCTTC

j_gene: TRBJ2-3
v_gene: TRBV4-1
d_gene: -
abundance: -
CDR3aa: CASSQEFWASDTQYF
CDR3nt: TGCGCCAGCAGCCAAGAATTTTGGGCGAGCGATACGCAGTATTTT

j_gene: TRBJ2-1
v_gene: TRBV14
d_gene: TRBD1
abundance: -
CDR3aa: CASSQTGGRQFF
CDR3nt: TGTGCCAGCAGCCAGACAGGGGGCCGGCAGTTCTTC

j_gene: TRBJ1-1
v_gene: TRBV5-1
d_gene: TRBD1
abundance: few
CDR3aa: CASSFETGVSNTEAFF
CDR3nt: TGCGCCAGCAGCTTTGAGACAGGGGTGTCGAACACTGAAGCTTTCTTT

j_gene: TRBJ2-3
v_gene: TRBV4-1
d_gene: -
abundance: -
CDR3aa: CASSQATRRRPDTQYF
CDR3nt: TGCGCCAGCAGCCAAGCGACTAGGAGAAGACCAGATACGCAGTATTTT

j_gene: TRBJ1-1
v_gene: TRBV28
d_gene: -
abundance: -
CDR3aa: CASHPPQNTEAFF
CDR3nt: TGTGCCAGCCATCCCCCACAGAACACTGAAGCTTTCTTT

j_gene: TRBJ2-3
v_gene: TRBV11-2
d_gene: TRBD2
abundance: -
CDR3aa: CASKWAGGPDTQYF
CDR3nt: TGTGCCAGCAAGTGGGCGGGGGGGCCAGACACGCAGTATTTT

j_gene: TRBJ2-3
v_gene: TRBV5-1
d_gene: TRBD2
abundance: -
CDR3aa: CASSWVGLASDTQYF
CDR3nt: TGCGCCAGCAGCTGGGTCGGACTAGCGTCGGATACGCAGTATTTT

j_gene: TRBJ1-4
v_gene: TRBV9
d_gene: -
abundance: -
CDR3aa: CASSPGIGRGEKLFF
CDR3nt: TGTGCCAGCAGCCCGGGAATAGGGCGGGGTGAAAAACTGTTTTTT